This is a list of T cell receptor beta chains from one sample in a study of shared clonotypes between healthy human individuals. Measured with immunoSEQ multiplex PCR; TCRdb has only the in-frame clones, and not every one. The sample includes about 1.5 million clones, around 98% of them seen just once. Sequencing was performed on naive CD4+ T cells sorted from blood. These receptors were collected from a man aged 25 to 45 in good health. Both conserved end residues are part of each CDR3. The order of the fields is V gene, CDR3 length, D gene, J gene, clone size, CDR3 DNA, CDR3 protein. D genes are given only for firm matches. Some rows mark clone size as missing; the rest say once, few, many or name a class of expanded clone.

v_gene: TRBV19; len: 16; d_gene: TRBD1; j_gene: TRBJ2-2; abundance: .; CDR3nt: TGTGCCAGTAGTATAGGACAGGGGTTTAACACCGGGGAGCTGTTTTTT; CDR3aa: CASSIGQGFNTGELFF
v_gene: TRBV18; len: 19; d_gene: TRBD2; j_gene: TRBJ2-4; abundance: .; CDR3nt: TGTGCCAGCTCCCTCCTACCAGTCCAGCGGGAGGGCCCGGTAAACATTCAGTACTTC; CDR3aa: CASSLLPVQREGPVNIQYF
v_gene: TRBV10-1; len: 14; d_gene: .; j_gene: TRBJ2-3; abundance: .; CDR3nt: TGCGCCAGCAGTGATTCGACCAACACAGATACGCAGTATTTT; CDR3aa: CASSDSTNTDTQYF
v_gene: TRBV5-1; len: 11; d_gene: .; j_gene: TRBJ2-4; abundance: once; CDR3nt: TGCGCCAGCAGCTTGGACGACATTCAGTACTTC; CDR3aa: CASSLDDIQYF
v_gene: TRBV4-3; len: 13; d_gene: .; j_gene: TRBJ1-5; abundance: .; CDR3nt: TGCGCCAGCAGCCAAGAAATCGATCAGCCCCAGCATTTT; CDR3aa: CASSQEIDQPQHF
v_gene: TRBV7-9; len: 12; d_gene: .; j_gene: TRBJ1-4; abundance: .; CDR3nt: TGTGCCAGCAGCTTAGGGTACGAAAAACTGTTTTTT; CDR3aa: CASSLGYEKLFF
v_gene: TRBV9; len: 15; d_gene: .; j_gene: TRBJ1-1; abundance: .; CDR3nt: TGTGCCAGCAGCGTAACGGGGGAAATGAACACTGAAGCTTTCTTT; CDR3aa: CASSVTGEMNTEAFF
v_gene: TRBV28; len: 13; d_gene: .; j_gene: TRBJ1-5; abundance: .; CDR3nt: TGTGCCAGCAGTTTAGTGGGGACCCAGCCCCAGCATTTT; CDR3aa: CASSLVGTQPQHF
v_gene: TRBV11-2; len: 15; d_gene: .; j_gene: TRBJ2-2; abundance: .; CDR3nt: TGTGCCAGCAGCACCGGTGGTTCTTGGCCCGGGGAGCTGTTTTTT; CDR3aa: CASSTGGSWPGELFF
v_gene: TRBV6-5; len: 16; d_gene: TRBD1; j_gene: TRBJ2-2; abundance: .; CDR3nt: TGTGCCAGCAGTTACTCGACAGGGTCGGTGGTCGGGGAGCTGTTTTTT; CDR3aa: CASSYSTGSVVGELFF
v_gene: TRBV15; len: 16; d_gene: TRBD2; j_gene: TRBJ2-3; abundance: .; CDR3nt: TGTGCCACCAGCAGAGATCACAGCGGGAGTCCAGATACGCAGTATTTT; CDR3aa: CATSRDHSGSPDTQYF
v_gene: TRBV5-5; len: 16; d_gene: TRBD2; j_gene: TRBJ2-3; abundance: .; CDR3nt: TGTGCCAGCAGCAAGGGCGGCACTAGCGGCACAGATACGCAGTATTTT; CDR3aa: CASSKGGTSGTDTQYF
v_gene: TRBV28; len: 15; d_gene: .; j_gene: TRBJ2-2; abundance: once; CDR3nt: TGTGCCAGCAGCCGGGGACACCTGAACACCGGGGAGCTGTTTTTT; CDR3aa: CASSRGHLNTGELFF
v_gene: TRBV30; len: 15; d_gene: .; j_gene: TRBJ2-3; abundance: .; CDR3nt: TGTGCCTGGAACCAAGCCGGGACCGCGGGAGATACGCAGTATTTT; CDR3aa: CAWNQAGTAGDTQYF
v_gene: TRBV5-1; len: 14; d_gene: TRBD1; j_gene: TRBJ1-4; abundance: .; CDR3nt: TGCGCCAGCGGACGAGGGACAGGGGTGGAAAAACTGTTTTTT; CDR3aa: CASGRGTGVEKLFF
v_gene: TRBV18; len: 13; d_gene: .; j_gene: TRBJ1-1; abundance: .; CDR3nt: TGTGCCAGCCTTATCAAAGTGAACACTGAAGCTTTCTTT; CDR3aa: CASLIKVNTEAFF
v_gene: TRBV28; len: 11; d_gene: .; j_gene: TRBJ2-5; abundance: .; CDR3nt: TGTGCCAGCAGTCCCCAGGGGAGCCAGTACTTC; CDR3aa: CASSPQGSQYF
v_gene: TRBV7-7; len: 16; d_gene: TRBD2; j_gene: TRBJ2-2; abundance: .; CDR3nt: TGTGCCAGCAGCTCCTTTACTAGCGGGAGTACCGGGGAGCTGTTTTTT; CDR3aa: CASSSFTSGSTGELFF
v_gene: TRBV11-2; len: 13; d_gene: .; j_gene: TRBJ1-1; abundance: .; CDR3nt: TGTGCCAGCAGAAATCAGCTCTACAGAGAAGCTTTCTTT; CDR3aa: CASRNQLYREAFF
v_gene: TRBV6-1; len: 13; d_gene: .; j_gene: TRBJ1-2; abundance: .; CDR3nt: TGTGCCAGCAGTGAATCTCCGGGGGATGGCTACACCTTC; CDR3aa: CASSESPGDGYTF
v_gene: TRBV7-2; len: 16; d_gene: .; j_gene: TRBJ2-7; abundance: .; CDR3nt: TGTGCCAGCAGCTTAGCCGTAGGCAGCAGCTCCTACGAGCAGTACTTC; CDR3aa: CASSLAVGSSSYEQYF
v_gene: TRBV18; len: 15; d_gene: .; j_gene: TRBJ2-3; abundance: .; CDR3nt: TGTGCCAGCTCACCATCAGGGCCTAGCACAGATACGCAGTATTTT; CDR3aa: CASSPSGPSTDTQYF
v_gene: TRBV7-2; len: 14; d_gene: TRBD1; j_gene: TRBJ2-2; abundance: .; CDR3nt: TGTGCCAGCAGACGGACAGGGGGCTCCGGGGAGCTGTTTTTT; CDR3aa: CASRRTGGSGELFF
v_gene: TRBV7-8; len: 17; d_gene: .; j_gene: TRBJ1-5; abundance: once; CDR3nt: TGTGCCAGCAGCCCCTCCTACAGGGAGAATAGCAATCAGCCCCAGCATTTT; CDR3aa: CASSPSYRENSNQPQHF
v_gene: TRBV5-8; len: 17; d_gene: .; j_gene: TRBJ2-1; abundance: .; CDR3nt: TGTGCCAGCAGCACCGGTAAGACGGGACTGAGGAACCATGAGCAGTTCTTC; CDR3aa: CASSTGKTGLRNHEQFF
v_gene: TRBV5-1; len: 17; d_gene: .; j_gene: TRBJ2-1; abundance: .; CDR3nt: TGCGCCAGCAGCTTGGCCGTGGCGGACCTCTCCTACAATGAGCAGTTCTTC; CDR3aa: CASSLAVADLSYNEQFF
v_gene: TRBV7-3; len: 12; d_gene: .; j_gene: TRBJ2-2; abundance: once; CDR3nt: TGTGCCAGCAGCGTTGGTCCGGGGGAGCTGTTTTTT; CDR3aa: CASSVGPGELFF
v_gene: TRBV9; len: 17; d_gene: TRBD2; j_gene: TRBJ2-3; abundance: .; CDR3nt: TGTGCCAGCAGCTCTTCGGCGCGGGGGGAGGGCACAGATACGCAGTATTTT; CDR3aa: CASSSSARGEGTDTQYF
v_gene: TRBV15; len: 13; d_gene: .; j_gene: TRBJ2-7; abundance: .; CDR3nt: TGTGCCACCAGCAGAGTTCGGGGCGACGAGCAGTACTTC; CDR3aa: CATSRVRGDEQYF
v_gene: TRBV5-5; len: 15; d_gene: TRBD1; j_gene: TRBJ2-7; abundance: .; CDR3nt: TGTGCCAGCGGGTTCCGGACAGGGTCCAACTACGAGCAGTACTTC; CDR3aa: CASGFRTGSNYEQYF
v_gene: TRBV15; len: 14; d_gene: .; j_gene: TRBJ1-2; abundance: .; CDR3nt: TGTGCCACCAGCAGTTCCGGGGGGTTGATCGGCTACACCTTC; CDR3aa: CATSSSGGLIGYTF
v_gene: TRBV29-1; len: 13; d_gene: .; j_gene: TRBJ1-1; abundance: .; CDR3nt: TGCAGCGTGTTGGGGGGGGATCACACTGAAGCTTTCTTT; CDR3aa: CSVLGGDHTEAFF
v_gene: TRBV5-1; len: 12; d_gene: .; j_gene: TRBJ2-5; abundance: .; CDR3nt: TGCGCCAGCAGCGTGGAAGGGGAGACCCAGTACTTC; CDR3aa: CASSVEGETQYF
v_gene: TRBV6-6; len: 14; d_gene: .; j_gene: TRBJ1-2; abundance: .; CDR3nt: TGTGCCAGCAGTTACTCAGGGCTAGTCTATGGCTACACCTTC; CDR3aa: CASSYSGLVYGYTF
v_gene: TRBV4-3; len: 14; d_gene: .; j_gene: TRBJ2-3; abundance: .; CDR3nt: TGCGCCAGCAGCCAAGATAGGGGTAGGGATACGCAGTATTTT; CDR3aa: CASSQDRGRDTQYF
v_gene: TRBV6-5; len: 15; d_gene: .; j_gene: TRBJ1-1; abundance: .; CDR3nt: TGTGCCAGCAGTTACTTGGGGCTAAGTGACACTGAAGCTTTCTTT; CDR3aa: CASSYLGLSDTEAFF
v_gene: TRBV5-1; len: 16; d_gene: .; j_gene: TRBJ2-1; abundance: once; CDR3nt: TGCGCCAGCAGCCTGTTTCAACCCCGGTTTAACAATGAGCAGTTCTTC; CDR3aa: CASSLFQPRFNNEQFF
v_gene: TRBV2; len: 14; d_gene: .; j_gene: TRBJ2-5; abundance: .; CDR3nt: TGTGCCAGCGGGGTCGGGACGTACCAAGAGACCCAGTACTTC; CDR3aa: CASGVGTYQETQYF
v_gene: TRBV15; len: 15; d_gene: .; j_gene: TRBJ2-2; abundance: .; CDR3nt: TGTGCCACTGGCAGGCCTGGGGTGAACACCGGGGAGCTGTTTTTT; CDR3aa: CATGRPGVNTGELFF
v_gene: TRBV6-1; len: 13; d_gene: .; j_gene: TRBJ2-7; abundance: .; CDR3nt: TGTGCCAGCAGTGGAGTATCCAACTACGAGCAGTACTTC; CDR3aa: CASSGVSNYEQYF
v_gene: TRBV28; len: 12; d_gene: .; j_gene: TRBJ2-1; abundance: .; CDR3nt: TGTGCCAGCAAGTCCACGTACAATGAGCAGTTCTTC; CDR3aa: CASKSTYNEQFF
v_gene: TRBV15; len: 15; d_gene: .; j_gene: TRBJ1-5; abundance: .; CDR3nt: TGTGCCACCAGCAGAGTTGGATATAGCAATCAGCCCCAGCATTTT; CDR3aa: CATSRVGYSNQPQHF
v_gene: TRBV7-2; len: 14; d_gene: .; j_gene: TRBJ1-2; abundance: .; CDR3nt: TGTGCCAGCAGCTTAGCGAAAGGGCGGGGTGGCTACACCTTC; CDR3aa: CASSLAKGRGGYTF